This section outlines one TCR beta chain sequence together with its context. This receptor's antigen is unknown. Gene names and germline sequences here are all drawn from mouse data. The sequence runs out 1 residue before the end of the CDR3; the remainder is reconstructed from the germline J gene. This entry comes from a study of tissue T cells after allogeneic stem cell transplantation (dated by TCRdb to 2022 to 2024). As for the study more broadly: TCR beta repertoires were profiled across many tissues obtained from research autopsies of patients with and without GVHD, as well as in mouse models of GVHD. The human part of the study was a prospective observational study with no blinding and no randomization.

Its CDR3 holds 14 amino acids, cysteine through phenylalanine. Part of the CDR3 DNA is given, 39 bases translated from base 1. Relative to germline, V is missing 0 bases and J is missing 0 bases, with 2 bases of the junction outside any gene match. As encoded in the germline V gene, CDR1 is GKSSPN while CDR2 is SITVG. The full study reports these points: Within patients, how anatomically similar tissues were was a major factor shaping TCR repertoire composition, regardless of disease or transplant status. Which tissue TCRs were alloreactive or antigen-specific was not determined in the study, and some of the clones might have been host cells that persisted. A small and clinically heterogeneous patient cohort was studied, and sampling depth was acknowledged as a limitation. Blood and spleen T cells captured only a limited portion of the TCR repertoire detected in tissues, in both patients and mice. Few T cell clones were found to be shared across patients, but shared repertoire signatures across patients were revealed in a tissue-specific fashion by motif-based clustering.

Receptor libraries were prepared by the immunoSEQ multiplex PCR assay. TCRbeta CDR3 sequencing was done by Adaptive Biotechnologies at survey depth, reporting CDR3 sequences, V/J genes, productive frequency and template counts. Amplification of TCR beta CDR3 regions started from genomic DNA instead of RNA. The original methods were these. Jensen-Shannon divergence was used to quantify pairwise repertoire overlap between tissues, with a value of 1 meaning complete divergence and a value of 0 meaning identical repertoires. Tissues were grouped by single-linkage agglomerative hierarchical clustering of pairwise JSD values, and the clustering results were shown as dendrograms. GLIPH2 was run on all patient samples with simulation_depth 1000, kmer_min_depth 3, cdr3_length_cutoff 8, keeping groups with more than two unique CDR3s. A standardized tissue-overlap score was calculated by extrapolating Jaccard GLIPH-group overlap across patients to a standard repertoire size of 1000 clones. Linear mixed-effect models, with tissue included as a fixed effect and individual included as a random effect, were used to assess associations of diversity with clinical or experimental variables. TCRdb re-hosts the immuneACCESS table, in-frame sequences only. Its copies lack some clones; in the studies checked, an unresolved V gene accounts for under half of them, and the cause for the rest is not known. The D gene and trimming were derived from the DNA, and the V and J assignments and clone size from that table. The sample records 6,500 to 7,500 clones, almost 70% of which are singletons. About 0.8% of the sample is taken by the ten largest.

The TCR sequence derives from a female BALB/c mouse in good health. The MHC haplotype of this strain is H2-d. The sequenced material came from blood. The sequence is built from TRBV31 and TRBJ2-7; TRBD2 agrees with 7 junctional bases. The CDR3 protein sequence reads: CAWSLAGGSYEQYF. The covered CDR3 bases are TGTGCCTGGAGTCTAGCTGGGGGCTCCTATGAACAGTAC.